The T cell receptor (beta chain) described here comes from a study of regulatory T cells in long-lasting Graves disease. Whole-study context: Persistent cases were those of Graves' disease that involved over 5 years of antithyroid drugs with positive TSH receptor antibodies. Study results and limitations: Newly diagnosed patients had higher TCR diversity than persistent Graves' patients did. Preferential use of TRBV28, TRBJ1-2 and TRBJ2-5 was seen in persistent disease.

Note on this clonotype: Its antigen remains unknown.

Per germline, CDR1 MDHEN and CDR2 SYDVKM. The V gene lost 3 bases and the J gene lost 6 bases, with 15 bases spanning the gap. The CDR3 is made up of 14 amino acids. CDR3-region Arm-PCR and iRepertoire HTBI primers produced the TCR beta libraries. Original handling: Sequenced samples collectively carried roughly 63 TRBV and 14 TRBJ segments. TCRdb fed the multiplex PCR reads into MiXCR, producing one record per CDR3 protein. Here the V and J calls rest on TCRdb's processing, not on the authors' analysis. The table lists a few hundred thousand distinct CDR3 sequences, approximately 25% of them singletons. Time point noted: persistent/refractory GD, antithyroid drugs over 5 years with positive TRAb. Preparation of the TCR library used RNA extracted from PBMCs.

The TCR originated in a woman between 35 and 50 years old with Graves disease. The source material was peripheral blood mononuclear cells (PBMCs), sampled when the disease was refractory, from a patient treated with antithyroid drugs. V is TRBV28 and J is TRBJ2-7, with D unresolved. CDR3 amino acids: CASSLPGVEREQYF. CDR3 in DNA: TGTGCCAGCAGTTTGCCCGGCGTGGAGCGCGAGCAGTACTTC.